This is a list of T cell receptor beta chains from one sample in a study of blood T cell repertoires in COVID-19. TCRdb keeps only in-frame clones here, not all; method: immunoSEQ multiplex PCR. This sample yields around 150,000 clones, of which roughly 90% are seen a single time; approximately 3% belongs to the top ten. Sequenced material: peripheral blood. The source is a man aged 55 to 69 with acute or convalescent COVID-19. Both conserved end residues are part of each CDR3. A D gene is named only where the DNA matches it firmly. Size tells how often a clone was seen (once, few, many) or the class of an expanded clone, and some rows leave it out.

>TRBV5-8|TRBJ1-5|once|NA
TGTGCCAGCAGCTCACGCCGGGGATATAGCAATCAGCCCCAGCATTTT
CASSSRRGYSNQPQHF
>TRBV11-2|TRBJ1-1|NA|NA
TGTGCCAGCAGCCATATACAGGGAAGACGGACTGAAGCTTTCTTT
CASSHIQGRRTEAFF
>TRBV29-1|TRBJ1-1|NA|NA
TGCAGCGTTGAAATGGGGTTCGAGGGCACTGAAGCTTTCTTT
CSVEMGFEGTEAFF
>TRBV2|TRBJ1-3|medium-sized|NA
TGTGCCAGCAGAACTTTGATCGGACTGCTTGGAAACACCATATATTTT
CASRTLIGLLGNTIYF
>TRBV6-2/TRBV6-3|TRBJ2-7|NA|TRBD2
TGTGCCAGCAGTTACGGCGGGGGGACAACCTACGAGCAGTACTTC
CASSYGGGTTYEQYF
>TRBV5-1|TRBJ1-5|NA|NA
TGCGCCAGCAGCTTGGATGTTGGGAGTCACTCCCAGCATTTT
CASSLDVGSHSQHF
>TRBV2|TRBJ2-5|NA|NA
TGTGCCAGCAGAAGACAGCAAGAGACCCAGTACTTC
CASRRQQETQYF
>TRBV7-9|TRBJ2-1|NA|NA
TGTGCCAGCAGCTTAGAGGCAGGTTGGGATGAGCAGTTCTTC
CASSLEAGWDEQFF
>TRBV6-5|TRBJ1-2|NA|TRBD1
TGTGCCAGCAGAGCTCCGGGACAGGGTTCGGGGGGCTACACCTTC
CASRAPGQGSGGYTF
>TRBV5-6|TRBJ1-1|few|NA
TGTGCCAGCAGCCCGCGGGGGACTGAAGCTTTCTTT
CASSPRGTEAFF
>TRBV5-1|TRBJ1-1|NA|NA
TGCGCCAGCGCCGAACGACTTGAGGGATCGGACACTGAAGCTTTCTTT
CASAERLEGSDTEAFF
>TRBV7-8|TRBJ2-7|NA|NA
TGTGCCAGCAGCTTTACAGGGTTCGGCGAGCAGTACTTC
CASSFTGFGEQYF
>TRBV7-3|TRBJ1-1|NA|NA
TGTGCCAGCAGCTCTCTAGACAGGAACACTGAAGCTTTCTTT
CASSSLDRNTEAFF